These 2 T cell receptor beta chains were all obtained from the same sample, sequenced in a study of blood T cells in healthy people across ages (dated by TCRdb to about 2015). Library generation was performed with 5' RACE. Sequencing instrument: Illumina HiSeq 2500. A second PCR of roughly 7 to 12 cycles was performed with a sample-barcoded 5' primer and a J-beta primer mix. TCRdb redid the processing of the public reads, applying fastp at Q25 and MiXCR, and retained in-frame beta chains. Every distinct CDR3 protein forms one entry, paired with its most common genes and DNA. Within this sample are roughly 700,000 distinct CDR3 sequences, with roughly 32% of them counted one time only. The ten largest clones add up to 15% to 19% of the sample. Sequences were obtained from blood. The receptors shown here come from a woman aged 80 or over in good health. Donor details come from another sample of the same person, matched by shared clones.

At least ten counts were recorded for this clonotype. The rearrangement joins TRBV5-5 to TRBJ2-1, with D possibly being TRBD1 (5 bases). The V and J ends lost 5 bases and 3 bases respectively, with 12 bases between them. Germline CDR1 reads SGHKS; CDR2 reads YYEKEE (reference sequence). The CDR3 totals 14 residues. CDR3 nucleotides: TGTGCCAGCAGTATGACAGCCTACTACAATGAGCAGTTCTTC. Protein product: CASSMTAYYNEQFF.

Remarks on this clonotype: This clone may be a read error of a much larger clone one base away. The rearrangement links TRBV5-1 to TRBJ1-2, with a tentative D call TRBD1 (6 bases). Germline loops: CDR1 SGHRS, CDR2 YFSETQ. The CDR3 extends over 14 amino acids. V lost 3 bases, J lost 4 bases, and 13 bases lay in between. The CDR3 DNA is TGCGCCAGCAGCTGGGACGGGGGGCCCTATGGCTACACCTTC. Its translation: CASSWDGGPYGYTF.